This T cell receptor beta chain was captured in a study of vaccination effects on CD4 cells after COVID-19. In the ViraFEST assay, antigen-specific CD4+ clonotypes were identified by expansion after peptide-pool stimulation. At the end of 9 to 11 days of culture, CD4+ T cells were isolated. The study found no prior SARS-CoV-2 infection in the vaccine recipients, who tested negative for nucleocapsid antibodies. The junction had 5 bases not matched to a gene; V was cut back by 7 bases and J by 7 bases. The germline CDR1 and CDR2 sequences are SNHLY and FYNNEI. This CDR3 contains 13 residues. A word on this clone: Its antigen is still unknown.

This table comes from immunoSEQ multiplex PCR, and its TCRdb copy is limited to in-frame clones, with some not included. The repertoire holds 30,000 to 40,000 clones, with approximately 70% as singletons. The TCR was taken from a human donor who received a COVID-19 vaccine. The specimen was CD4+ T cells from PBMCs cultured with SARS-CoV-2 spike peptides, collected before COVID-19 vaccination. The J gene is TRBJ1-4, the V gene TRBV2, with 8 bases that match TRBD1. CDR3 protein: CASIRGQSEKLFF. The CDR3 DNA follows: TGTGCCAGCATCAGGGGGCAGAGTGAAAAACTGTTTTTT.